This T cell receptor (beta chain) is from a study of blood T cell repertoires in COVID-19. Overall study context: Acute-phase and convalescent COVID-19 samples originated in the United States, Italy and Spain. The analysed material was cDNA or gDNA that came from T cells, B-cell-depleted T cells, or PBMCs.

This clone was recorded once. Original processing notes: Reference gene primer amplification gave estimated nucleated cell counts. The repertoire was sequenced with immunoSEQ multiplex PCR; TCRdb's copy has only in-frame clones and lacks some. V and J calls and clone size are those listed in that table; D and trimming were worked out from the DNA. Of about 210,000 clones listed, about 83% are singletons. J lost 7 bases, V lost 4 bases, and 1 base had no gene match. Looked up from germline, CDR1 is SQVTM and CDR2 is ANQGSEA. The CDR3 totals 11 residues. The origin of this receptor is a woman aged 45-59 years with active or convalescent COVID-19. The chain has TRBV29-1 and TRBJ1-2; 9 nucleotides match TRBD1. The sequenced sample was peripheral blood. The CDR3 sequence is CSVGTGAGYTF. For the CDR3, the DNA is TGCAGCGTTGGGACAGGGGCTGGCTACACCTTC.